This entry lists 21 T cell receptor beta chains sequenced from one sample in a study of T-cell memory formation after mild COVID-19. TCRdb processed the 5' RACE reads anew with MiXCR; each CDR3 protein has one entry. The profile covers about 410,000 distinct CDR3 sequences, with roughly 18% appearing a single time and roughly 21% taken by the ten largest. Specimen: PBMCs or a T cell subset sorted from them (not recorded which). The receptors stem from a man aged 18 to 35 who had mild COVID-19 (a few samples of this study predate the infection). Cell type and time point are not known.

This clonotype was seen only a few times. The J gene is TRBJ2-5, the V gene TRBV5-1; 9 bases map to TRBD1. Losses at the gene ends were 1 base for V and 4 bases for J; bases not matched to a gene: 8. The CDR3 is 16 residues long. Per the germline V gene, CDR1 is SGHRS and CDR2 is YFSETQ. DNA for the CDR3: TGCGCCAGCAGCTTGCACGGACAGGGGAATACAGAGACCCAGTACTTC. It is translated as CASSLHGQGNTETQYF.

This chain uses TRBV2 with TRBJ2-4, with D uncertain. With 8 bases removed from V and 1 base from J, the gap between germline ends came to 6 bases. The germline CDR1 and CDR2 sequences are SNHLY and FYNNEI. This CDR3 is built from 12 residues. The CDR3, as DNA: TGTGCCAGCGGGTACGCCAAAAACATTCAGTACTTC. This encodes CASGYAKNIQYF.

The gene calls are TRBV7-7 and TRBJ1-1; 12 positions agree with TRBD1. Germline CDR1 reads SSHAT; CDR2 reads FNYEAQ (reference sequence). The CDR3 extends over 16 amino acids. V shed 4 bases and J 4 bases; nucleotides not matched to a gene: 7. CDR3 DNA: TGTGCCAGCAGCTCCCGGGACAGGGGGCTGATCACTGAAGCTTTCTTT. Protein sequence: CASSSRDRGLITEAFF.

This clonotype was detected only a few times. This chain uses TRBV6-5 with TRBJ2-5, with 9 bases aligning to TRBD1. The CDR3 is 13 amino acids. The trim removed 2 bases at V and 5 bases at J, leaving 0 bases unmatched. Per germline, CDR1 MNHEY and CDR2 SVGAGI. This CDR3 reads CASSYDRGETQYF. CDR3 nucleotides: TGTGCCAGCAGTTACGACAGGGGGGAGACCCAGTACTTC.

This clonotype was observed at least ten times. V and J are TRBV10-3 and TRBJ2-4; maybe TRBD2 (6 bases). CDR1 and CDR2 from the germline V gene are ENHRY and SYGVKD. The V and J ends lost 4 bases and 8 bases respectively, with 15 bases between them. The CDR3 is 14 residues long. CDR3 amino acids: CAISVEKEGHIQYF. DNA of the CDR3: TGTGCCATCAGTGTGGAGAAGGAGGGCCACATTCAGTACTTC.

The V and J genes are TRBV5-6 and TRBJ2-1; tentatively, D is TRBD2 (5 bases). There are 15 residues in the CDR3. The germline gives CDR1 SGHDT, CDR2 YYEEEE. V was pared by 5 bases and J by 5 bases, with 17 bases between. The CDR3 protein is CASSYTDYSDNEQFF. CDR3 sequence (DNA): TGTGCCAGCAGTTATACAGACTACTCTGACAATGAGCAGTTCTTC.

The V call is TRBV30, the J call TRBJ1-1; D is uncertain. V was pared by 4 bases and J by 2 bases, with 8 bases between. The CDR3 extends over 12 amino acids. Per germline, CDR1 GTSNPN and CDR2 SVGIG (reference sequence). CDR3 region: CAWTEENTEAFF. The CDR3 DNA reads TGTGCCTGGACAGAAGAAAACACTGAAGCTTTCTTT.

The chain links TRBV10-1 to TRBJ2-3, with a weak D call TRBD1 (5 bases). This CDR3 has 13 amino acids. Germline CDR1 and CDR2: WNHNN and SYGVQD (reference sequence). The V gene lost 2 bases and the J gene lost 4 bases, with 7 bases spanning the gap. The CDR3 region is CASSEAGPDTQYF. CDR3 in DNA: TGCGCCAGCAGTGAGGCAGGGCCAGATACGCAGTATTTT.

This sequence joins TRBV7-9 and TRBJ2-4; tentatively, D is TRBD1 or TRBD2 (5 bases each). In germline, CDR1 is SEHNR, CDR2 FQNEAQ (reference sequence). This CDR3 comprises 15 residues. Trimming left V 1 base short and J 2 bases short, with 9 bases between. The CDR3 sequence: CASSLGGSPKNIQYF. The CDR3 nucleotides read TGTGCCAGCAGCTTAGGGGGGAGTCCCAAAAACATTCAGTACTTC.

In the case of this clonotype: The junction does not match germline at one end; this may be a read error. V and J are TRBV7-3 and TRBJ2-1; D remains unclear. CDR1 and CDR2 (germline): SGHTA, FQGTGA. The CDR3 has 13 amino acids. The CDR3 DNA reads as TGTGCCAGAAGCTTCGACGTGGGGTGGGAGCAGTTCTTC. The encoded protein is CARSFDVGWEQFF.

Concerning this clonotype itself: An end of the junction differs from the germline gene, which may be a read error. The gene calls are TRBV7-7 and TRBJ2-3, with TRBD2 matching over 8 bases. This CDR3 region has 15 residues. Germline-derived CDR1 and CDR2 are SSHAT and FNYEAQ (reference sequence). This CDR3 reads CASSSGGSGESTQYF. CDR3 sequence (DNA): TGTGCTAGCAGCTCCGGGGGTAGCGGGGAATCCACGCAGTATTTT.

This clonotype occurred many times. This chain joins TRBV27 and TRBJ2-5; D uncertain. Looked up from germline, CDR1 is MNHEY and CDR2 is SMNVEV (reference sequence). Deletions cut 5 bases from V and 0 bases from J, with 7 bases between. This CDR3 is 13 amino acids long. The CDR3 sequence: CASSTRYQETQYF. CDR3 coding DNA: TGTGCCAGCAGTACGAGGTACCAAGAGACCCAGTACTTC.

This sequence joins TRBV7-9 and TRBJ1-6, with TRBD1 matching 8 bases. Germline assignment: CDR1 SEHNR and CDR2 FQNEAQ (reference sequence). The CDR3 has 17 residues. Unmatched junction bases numbered 11, after V lost 5 bases and J lost 5 bases. CDR3 DNA sequence: TGTGCCAGCAGCCCTAGATACAACAGGGGGGATAATTCACCCCTCCACTTT. Translated, it gives CASSPRYNRGDNSPLHF.

This clonotype was seen more than once but under ten times. This rearrangement joins TRBV6-2 or TRBV6-3 to TRBJ1-1; a weak D match, TRBD1 (5 bases). The V and J ends lost 6 bases and 4 bases respectively, with 24 bases between them. Germline CDR1 and CDR2: MNHEY and SVGEGT. The CDR3 contains 17 residues. CDR3: CASSLDLTGWGLTEAFF. The CDR3 DNA reads as TGTGCCAGCAGCCTTGATCTCACAGGTTGGGGCCTCACTGAAGCTTTCTTT.

The CDR3 bases are TGTGCCAGCAGTGAAGACAGGGGCGGGTTGTGGCAGCCCCAGCATTTT. Encoded protein: CASSEDRGGLWQPQHF. This chain joins TRBV6-1 and TRBJ1-5, with 7 positions matching TRBD1. Trimming cost V 1 base and J 7 bases; bases outside gene matches: 10. Germline CDR1 and CDR2: MNHNS and SASEGT. The CDR3 is 16 amino acids.

This clonotype was seen a few times. The chain has TRBV7-2 and TRBJ1-1; 7 positions agree with TRBD1. Germline CDR1 SGHTA, CDR2 FQGNSA. The CDR3 runs to 13 residues. Losses at the gene ends were 7 bases for V and 4 bases for J; bases not matched to a gene: 6. The CDR3 sequence: CASTPTGFTEAFF. The CDR3 nucleotides are TGTGCCAGCACCCCGACAGGGTTCACTGAAGCTTTCTTT.

The chain couples TRBV7-2 to TRBJ1-2; D uncertain. The germline V gene has CDR1 SGHTA and CDR2 FQGNSA. V lost 1 base, J lost 4 bases, and 10 bases lay in between. This CDR3 is built from 14 residues. Here the CDR3 reads CASSLGEWGYGYTF. The CDR3 DNA follows: TGTGCCAGCAGCTTAGGGGAGTGGGGCTATGGCTACACCTTC.

This clonotype was counted many times. V usage is TRBV7-3 and J usage is TRBJ2-1; 8 nucleotides line up with TRBD1. The CDR3 runs 15 residues. CDR1 is SGHTA, CDR2 FQGTGA, per germline. Losses at the gene ends were 3 bases for V and 3 bases for J; bases not matched to a gene: 4. The CDR3 nucleotides read TGTGCCAGCAGCTTGGCAGGGGGCATCTACAATGAGCAGTTCTTC. It yields the protein CASSLAGGIYNEQFF.

This clonotype was found a few times. The rearrangement uses TRBV11-2 and TRBJ2-3, with D perhaps TRBD1 (5 bases). Trimming removed 2 bases from V and 4 bases from J, with 13 bases in between. CDR3 length equals 15 residues. In germline, CDR1 is SGHAT, CDR2 FQNNGV. In DNA, the CDR3 is TGTGCCAGCAGCTTACAGGGATCGTTTGCAGATACGCAGTATTTT. This sequence encodes CASSLQGSFADTQYF.

The sample holds a few counts of this clonotype. The V and J genes are TRBV27 and TRBJ2-5, with D perhaps assigned TRBD1 or TRBD2 (6 bases each). Trimming pared 2 bases from V and 1 base from J, leaving 14 bases between. Germline V gene lookup returns CDR1 MNHEY and CDR2 SMNVEV (reference sequence). The CDR3 is made up of 16 amino acids. The CDR3, as DNA: TGTGCCAGCAGTTTACGAGGGGGGCCAGGCCAAGAGACCCAGTACTTC. It yields the protein CASSLRGGPGQETQYF.

The gene calls are TRBV12-3 or TRBV12-4 and TRBJ2-2; D is perhaps TRBD2 (6 bases). The CDR3 contains 14 residues. Trimming took off 6 bases at V and 1 base at J, with 9 bases between the two ends. The CDR3 sequence is CASRMGGNTGELFF. CDR3 DNA sequence: TGTGCCAGCAGGATGGGGGGGAACACCGGGGAGCTGTTTTTT.